This passage covers 19 T cell receptor beta chains from one sample sequenced in a study of blood T cell repertoires in COVID-19. Clones were sequenced by immunoSEQ multiplex PCR, and TCRdb holds only the in-frame ones, with some missing. This table has 400,000 or so clones, approximately 90% appearing once. Sequencing was carried out using PBMCs or T cells enriched from blood (not recorded which). The receptors shown here come from a man younger than 45 who had recovered from COVID-19.

This clone was detected a few times. The conserved final phenylalanine or tryptophan is absent from the CDR3, which likely points to a read error. The limits of the CDR3 on the DNA are not certain, so only TCRdb's listed CDR3 is given. The chain recombines TRBV5-1 with TRBJ1-6; the table gives TRBD1 as D, unverified against the DNA. The CDR3 length equals 10 residues, ends included. Germline V gene sequence: CDR1 SGHRS, CDR2 YFSETQ. The CDR3 is CASSCATGAQ.

The chain joins TRBV5-5 to TRBJ2-2; 7 bases agree with TRBD1. This CDR3 comprises 16 residues. The trim removed 7 bases at V and 3 bases at J, leaving 12 bases unmatched. CDR1 and CDR2 from the germline V gene are SGHKS and YYEKEE (reference sequence). The CDR3 loop reads CASASQAGGDTGELFF. In DNA form, the CDR3 reads TGTGCCAGCGCTTCTCAGGCAGGGGGAGACACCGGGGAGCTGTTTTTT. Combining the CDR3 with reference TRBV5-5 and TRBJ2-2 gives the whole variable domain DAGVTQSPTHLIKTRGQQVTLRCSPISGHKSVSWYQQVLGQGPQFIFQYYEKEERGRGNFPDRFSARQFPNYSSELNVNALLLGDSALYLCASASQAGGDTGELFFGEGSRLTVL.

The chain is built from TRBV7-9 and TRBJ1-1, with 9 bases lining up with TRBD1. CDR1 and CDR2 (germline): SEHNR, FQNEAQ (reference sequence). V was pared by 1 base and J by 8 bases, with 5 bases of the junction left unmatched. CDR3 length: 14 amino acids. CDR3 residues: CASSLEADRGEAFF. CDR3 coding DNA: TGTGCCAGCAGCTTAGAGGCGGACAGGGGCGAAGCTTTCTTT.

The V gene is TRBV4-1, the J gene TRBJ2-5, with no clear D. This CDR3 region has 12 residues. The V gene's germline CDR1 is MGHRA and CDR2 YSYEKL. The germline V and J ends were trimmed by 3 bases and 6 bases, with 8 bases remaining between them. The CDR3 DNA reads TGCGCCAGCAGCCACCTAGACCAGACCCAGTACTTC. It yields the protein CASSHLDQTQYF.

The V gene is TRBV3-1 (or the pseudogene TRBV3-2), the J gene TRBJ1-1; D gene unclear. Germline V gives CDR1 LGHDT, CDR2 YNNKEL (reference sequence). CDR3 length: 14 residues. V was clipped by 1 base and J by 7 bases, with 13 bases between them. CDR3 in amino acids: CASSQAGGAVEAFF. Written as DNA, the CDR3 is TGTGCCAGCAGCCAAGCGGGAGGTGCAGTTGAAGCTTTCTTT.

The chain carries TRBV15 and TRBJ2-1; D call uncertain. This CDR3 contains 14 residues. CDR1 and CDR2 from the germline V gene are LNHNV and YYDKDF (reference sequence). The V and J ends lost 0 bases and 10 bases respectively, with 13 bases between them. CDR3 amino acids: CATSRDLGWNEQFF. CDR3 coding DNA: TGTGCCACCAGCAGAGATCTCGGGTGGAACGAGCAGTTCTTC.

The J gene is TRBJ1-6, the V gene TRBV10-3; TRBD1 matches 7 bases. Germline CDR1 is ENHRY and CDR2 is SYGVKD. The CDR3 is 15 amino acids. The V segment lost 0 bases and the J segment 9 bases; nucleotides outside the gene matches: 5. CDR3 nucleotide sequence: TGTGCCATCAGTGAGTCGGGGACAGAGCGTTCACCCCTCCACTTT. Its protein is CAISESGTERSPLHF.

This clone turned up a few times. V usage is TRBV2 and J usage is TRBJ1-2; D gene unclear. The CDR3 runs 13 residues. V lost 4 bases and J lost 8, with 14 bases in between. The germline V gene encodes CDR1 SNHLY and CDR2 FYNNEI. CDR3 bases: TGTGCCAGCAGTGTACTCACCCAGCGGGGCTACACCTTC. It codes for CASSVLTQRGYTF.

The V and J genes are TRBV28 and TRBJ1-1; weak D call: TRBD1 (5 bases). From germline, CDR1 is MDHEN and CDR2 SYDVKM. V lost 1 base, J lost 1 base, and 13 bases lay in between. This CDR3 contains 16 residues. CDR3 sequence (DNA): TGTGCCAGCAGTTTATTCCCGGGGGGACCGAACACTGAAGCTTTCTTT. As protein: CASSLFPGGPNTEAFF.

The CDR3 nucleotides read TGTGCCAGCAGCCCACGACTAGCGGGAAGGTACGAGCAGTACTTC. Its protein product is CASSPRLAGRYEQYF. This chain links TRBV9 with TRBJ2-7; 11 bases fit TRBD2. The CDR3 length is 15 residues. Germline CDR1 is SGDLS and CDR2 is YYNGEE. V lost 4 bases to trimming and J lost 4 bases; unmatched junction nucleotides: 7.

The chain's CDR3 is CASSIGDRDLQPQHF. The CDR3 nucleotides are TGTGCCAGTAGTATAGGGGACAGGGACCTTCAGCCCCAGCATTTT. This chain connects TRBV19 to TRBJ1-5; 9 nucleotides align to TRBD1. Germline V gene sequence: CDR1 LNHDA, CDR2 SQIVND (reference sequence). Unmatched junction bases numbered 4, after V lost 1 base and J lost 6 bases. This CDR3 spans 15 amino acids.

This clone was counted once. Other nucleotide sequences from this sample produce the same CDR3. The V gene is TRBV27, the J gene TRBJ1-5, with 8 bases that match TRBD1. The CDR3 is 14 residues long. V lost 5 bases to trimming and J lost 2 bases; unmatched junction nucleotides: 2. CDR1 is MNHEY, CDR2 SMNVEV, per germline (reference sequence). The CDR3 DNA follows: TGTGCCAGCAGTCCGACAGGGGGCAATCAGCCCCAGCATTTT. It specifies CASSPTGGNQPQHF.

CDR3 in amino acids: CASHRQGVYSPLHF. The DNA of the CDR3 is TGTGCCAGCCACAGACAGGGCGTTTATTCACCCCTCCACTTT. V and J are TRBV28 and TRBJ1-6; 7 nucleotides line up with TRBD1. The V and J ends lost 8 bases and 8 bases, in that order; junction bases with no gene match: 9. The CDR3 extends over 14 amino acids. Germline values: CDR1 MDHEN, CDR2 SYDVKM.

V usage is TRBV7-3 and J usage is TRBJ2-1, with 12 bases lining up with TRBD2. V shed 3 bases, J shed 6 bases, and the junction held 0 bases outside the gene matches. CDR1 and CDR2 (germline): SGHTA, FQGTGA. The CDR3 is made up of 14 amino acids. The chain's CDR3 is CASSLTSGGNEQFF. CDR3 DNA: TGTGCCAGCAGCTTGACTAGCGGGGGCAATGAGCAGTTCTTC.

This clone was found once. This chain uses TRBV3-1 (or the pseudogene TRBV3-2) with TRBJ1-1, with 9 bases that match TRBD1. V lost 2 bases to trimming and J lost 4 bases; unmatched junction nucleotides: 2. This CDR3 is 14 amino acids long. The germline V gene has CDR1 LGHDT and CDR2 YNNKEL (reference sequence). CDR3 loop: CASSQRQGVTEAFF. The DNA for the CDR3 is TGTGCCAGCAGCCAACGACAGGGGGTCACTGAAGCTTTCTTT.

This chain uses TRBV27 with TRBJ1-2; D is ambiguous. The CDR3 consists of 13 residues. V lost 3 bases to trimming and J lost 8 bases, with 13 bases between them. Germline V gives CDR1 MNHEY, CDR2 SMNVEV (reference sequence). This CDR3 is CASSFGGIGGYTF. CDR3 nucleotides: TGTGCCAGCAGTTTCGGAGGGATTGGGGGCTACACCTTC.

V is TRBV15 and J is TRBJ2-7; a possible D gene is TRBD1 (5 bases). This CDR3 spans 14 amino acids. Germline V gene sequence: CDR1 LNHNV, CDR2 YYDKDF (reference sequence). V lost 5 bases and J 3 bases, leaving 14 bases between the germline ends. CDR3 amino acids: CATSLGVADYEQYF. DNA of the CDR3: TGTGCCACCAGCCTAGGGGTCGCAGACTACGAGCAGTACTTC. The full variable domain, rest sourced from reference TRBV15 and TRBJ2-7, is DAMVIQNPRYQVTQFGKPVTLSCSQTLNHNVMYWYQQKSSQAPKLLFHYYDKDFNNEADTPDNFQSRRPNTSFCFLDIRSPGLGDTAMYLCATSLGVADYEQYFGPGTRLTVT.

The chain joins TRBV6-5 to TRBJ1-3; TRBD1 might be the D (5 bases). V shed 8 bases and J shed 0 bases, with 14 bases lying between them. CDR1 is MNHEY, CDR2 SVGAGI, per germline. The CDR3 covers 15 residues. In nucleotides, the CDR3 is TGTGCCAGCTCCGAAGACAGAAACTCTGGAAACACCATATATTTT. Encoded protein: CASSEDRNSGNTIYF.

The chain employs TRBV6-1 and TRBJ1-5, with no clear D. V lost 1 base and J 4 bases, leaving 8 bases between the germline ends. The germline gives CDR1 MNHNS, CDR2 SASEGT. The CDR3 extends over 14 amino acids. CDR3 in DNA: TGTGCCAGCAGTGAAGTCCAGATTAATCAGCCCCAGCATTTT. This translates into CASSEVQINQPQHF.